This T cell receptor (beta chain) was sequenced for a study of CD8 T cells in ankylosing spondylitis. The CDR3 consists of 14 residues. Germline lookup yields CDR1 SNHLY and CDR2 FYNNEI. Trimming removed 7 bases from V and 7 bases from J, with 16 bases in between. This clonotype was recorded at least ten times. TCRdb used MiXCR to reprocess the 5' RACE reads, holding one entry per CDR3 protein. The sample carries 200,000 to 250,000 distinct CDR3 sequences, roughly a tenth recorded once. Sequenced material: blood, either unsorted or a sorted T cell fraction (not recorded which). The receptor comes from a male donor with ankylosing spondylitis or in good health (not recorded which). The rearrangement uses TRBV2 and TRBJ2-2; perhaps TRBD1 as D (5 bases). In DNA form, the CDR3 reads TGTGCCAGCATCGCTCTGGGGCCCGGCGGGGAGCTGTTTTTT. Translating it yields CASIALGPGGELFF.